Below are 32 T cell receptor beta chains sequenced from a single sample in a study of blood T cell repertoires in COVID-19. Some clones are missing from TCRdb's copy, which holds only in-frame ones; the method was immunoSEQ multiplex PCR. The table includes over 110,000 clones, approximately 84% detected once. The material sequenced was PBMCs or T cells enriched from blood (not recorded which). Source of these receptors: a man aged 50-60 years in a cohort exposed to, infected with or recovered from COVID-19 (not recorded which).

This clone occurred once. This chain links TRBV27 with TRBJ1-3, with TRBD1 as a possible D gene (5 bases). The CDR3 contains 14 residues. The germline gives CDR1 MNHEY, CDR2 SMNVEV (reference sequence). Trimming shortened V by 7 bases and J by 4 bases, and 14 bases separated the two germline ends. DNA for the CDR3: TGTGCCAGCAAATCAGGGTACATAGGAAACACCATATATTTT. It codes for CASKSGYIGNTIYF.

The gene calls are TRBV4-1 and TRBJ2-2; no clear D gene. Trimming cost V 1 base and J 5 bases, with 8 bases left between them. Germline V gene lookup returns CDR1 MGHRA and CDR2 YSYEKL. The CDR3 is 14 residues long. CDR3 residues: CASSQGPGTGELFF. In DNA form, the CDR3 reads TGCGCCAGCAGCCAAGGTCCGGGTACCGGGGAGCTGTTTTTT.

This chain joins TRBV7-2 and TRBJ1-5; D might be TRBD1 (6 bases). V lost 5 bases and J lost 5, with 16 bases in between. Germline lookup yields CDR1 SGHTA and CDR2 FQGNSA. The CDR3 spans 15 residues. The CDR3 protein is CASSAHGQTHQPQHF. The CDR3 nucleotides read TGTGCCAGCAGCGCCCACGGACAGACCCATCAGCCCCAGCATTTT. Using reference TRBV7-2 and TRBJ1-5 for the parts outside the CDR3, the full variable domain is GAGVSQSPSNKVTEKGKDVELRCDPISGHTALYWYRQSLGQGLEFLIYFQGNSAPDKSGLPSDRFSAERTGGSVSTLTIQRTQQEDSAVYLCASSAHGQTHQPQHFGDGTRLSIL.

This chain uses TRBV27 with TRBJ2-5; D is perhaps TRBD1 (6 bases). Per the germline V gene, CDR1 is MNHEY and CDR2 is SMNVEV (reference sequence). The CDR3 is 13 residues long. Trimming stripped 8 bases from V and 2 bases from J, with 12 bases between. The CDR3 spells CASSDSLQETQYF. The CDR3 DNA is TGTGCCAGCTCGGACAGTTTACAAGAGACCCAGTACTTC.

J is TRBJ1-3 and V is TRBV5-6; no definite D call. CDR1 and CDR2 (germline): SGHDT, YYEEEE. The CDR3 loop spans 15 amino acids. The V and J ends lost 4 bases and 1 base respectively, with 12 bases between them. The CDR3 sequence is CASSLEIMSGNTIYF. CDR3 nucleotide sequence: TGTGCCAGCAGCCTAGAGATAATGTCTGGAAACACCATATATTTT.

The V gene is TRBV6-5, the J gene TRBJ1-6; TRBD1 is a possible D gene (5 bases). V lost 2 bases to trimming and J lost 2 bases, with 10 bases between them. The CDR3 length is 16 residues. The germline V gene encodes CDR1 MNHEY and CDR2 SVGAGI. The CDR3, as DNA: TGTGCCAGCAGTTACGTGGCACAGGCCTATAATTCACCCCTCCACTTT. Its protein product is CASSYVAQAYNSPLHF.

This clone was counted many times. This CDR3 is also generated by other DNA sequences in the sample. The CDR3: CASTTSGYEQYF. The CDR3 coding sequence is TGTGCCAGCACGACTAGCGGATACGAGCAGTACTTC. The genes are TRBV28 and TRBJ2-7; 9 nucleotides line up with TRBD2. V lost 7 bases, J lost 4 bases, and 2 bases stayed unmatched. Germline CDR1 is MDHEN and CDR2 is SYDVKM. The CDR3 consists of 12 residues.

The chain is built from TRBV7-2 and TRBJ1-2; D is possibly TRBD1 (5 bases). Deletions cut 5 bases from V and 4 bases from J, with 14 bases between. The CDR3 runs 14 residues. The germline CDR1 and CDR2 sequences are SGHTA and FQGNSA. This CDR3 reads CASSPSPQGYGYTF. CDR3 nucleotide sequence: TGTGCCAGCAGCCCTTCCCCCCAGGGCTATGGCTACACCTTC.

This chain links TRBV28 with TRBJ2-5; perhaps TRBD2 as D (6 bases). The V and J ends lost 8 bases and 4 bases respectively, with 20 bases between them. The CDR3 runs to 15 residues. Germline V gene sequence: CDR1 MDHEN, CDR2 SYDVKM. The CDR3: CASGPGSRLRETQYF. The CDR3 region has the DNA TGTGCCAGCGGTCCCGGGAGTAGGTTAAGAGAGACCCAGTACTTC. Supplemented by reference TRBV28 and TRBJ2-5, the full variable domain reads DVKVTQSSRYLVKRTGEKVFLECVQDMDHENMFWYRQDPGLGLRLIYFSYDVKMKEKGDIPEGYSVSREKKERFSLILESASTNQTSMYLCASGPGSRLRETQYFGPGTRLLVL.

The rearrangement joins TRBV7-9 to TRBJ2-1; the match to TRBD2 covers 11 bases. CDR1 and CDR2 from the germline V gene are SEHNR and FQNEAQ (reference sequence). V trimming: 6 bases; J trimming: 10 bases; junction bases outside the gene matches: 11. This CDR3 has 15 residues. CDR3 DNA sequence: TGTGCCAGCAGACAAACTAGCGGGGGAGTGGGAGAGCAGTTCTTC. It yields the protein CASRQTSGGVGEQFF. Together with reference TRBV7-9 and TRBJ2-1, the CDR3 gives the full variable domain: DTGVSQNPRHKITKRGQNVTFRCDPISEHNRLYWYRQTLGQGPEFLTYFQNEAQLEKSRLLSDRFSAERPKGSFSTLEIQRTEQGDSAMYLCASRQTSGGVGEQFFGPGTRLTVL.

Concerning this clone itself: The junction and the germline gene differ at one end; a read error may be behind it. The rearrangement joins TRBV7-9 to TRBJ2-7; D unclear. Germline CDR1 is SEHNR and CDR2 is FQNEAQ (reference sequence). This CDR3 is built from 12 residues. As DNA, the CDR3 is TGTGCCAGCAGCTCCCACCTACAACAGCTCACCTTC. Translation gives CASSSHLQQLTF. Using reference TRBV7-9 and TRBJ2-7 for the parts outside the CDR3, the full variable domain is DTGVSQNPRHKITKRGQNVTFRCDPISEHNRLYWYRQTLGQGPEFLTYFQNEAQLEKSRLLSDRFSAERPKGSFSTLEIQRTEQGDSAMYLCASSSHLQQLTFGPGTRLTVT.

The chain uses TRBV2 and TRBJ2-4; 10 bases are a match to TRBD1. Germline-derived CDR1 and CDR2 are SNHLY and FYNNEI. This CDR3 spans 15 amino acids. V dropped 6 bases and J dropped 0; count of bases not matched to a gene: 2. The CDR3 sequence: CASRGQGLAKNIQYF. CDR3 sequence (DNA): TGTGCCAGCAGGGGACAGGGGCTAGCCAAAAACATTCAGTACTTC.

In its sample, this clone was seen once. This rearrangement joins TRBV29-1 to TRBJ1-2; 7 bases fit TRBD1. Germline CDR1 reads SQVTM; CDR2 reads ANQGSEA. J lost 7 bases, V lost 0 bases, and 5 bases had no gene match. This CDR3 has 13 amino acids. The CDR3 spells CSVEDPGDSGYTF. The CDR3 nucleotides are TGCAGCGTTGAAGATCCAGGGGACAGTGGCTACACCTTC.

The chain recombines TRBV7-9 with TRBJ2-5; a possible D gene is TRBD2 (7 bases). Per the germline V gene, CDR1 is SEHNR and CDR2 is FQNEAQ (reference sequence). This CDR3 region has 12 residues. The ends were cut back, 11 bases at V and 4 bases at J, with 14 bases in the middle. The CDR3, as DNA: TGTGCCGTCCTCGGGGGGCCAGAGACCCAGTACTTC. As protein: CAVLGGPETQYF. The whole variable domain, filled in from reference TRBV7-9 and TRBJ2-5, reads DTGVSQNPRHKITKRGQNVTFRCDPISEHNRLYWYRQTLGQGPEFLTYFQNEAQLEKSRLLSDRFSAERPKGSFSTLEIQRTEQGDSAMYLCAVLGGPETQYFGPGTRLLVL.

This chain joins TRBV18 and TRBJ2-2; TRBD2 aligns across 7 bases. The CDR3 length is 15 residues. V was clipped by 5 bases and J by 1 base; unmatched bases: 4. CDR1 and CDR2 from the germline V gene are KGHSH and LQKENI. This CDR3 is CASSSSGVNTGELFF. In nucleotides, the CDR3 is TGTGCCAGCTCATCGAGCGGGGTGAACACCGGGGAGCTGTTTTTT.

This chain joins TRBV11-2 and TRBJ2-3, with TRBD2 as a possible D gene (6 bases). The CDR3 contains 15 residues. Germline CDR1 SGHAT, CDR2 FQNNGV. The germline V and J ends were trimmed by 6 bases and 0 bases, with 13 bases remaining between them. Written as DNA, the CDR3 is TGTGCCAGCAGAAAGACCGCGGGGAGCACAGATACGCAGTATTTT. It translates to CASRKTAGSTDTQYF.

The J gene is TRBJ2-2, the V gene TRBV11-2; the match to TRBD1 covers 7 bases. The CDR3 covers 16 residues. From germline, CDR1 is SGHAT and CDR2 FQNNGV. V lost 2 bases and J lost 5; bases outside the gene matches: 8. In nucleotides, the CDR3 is TGTGCCAGCAGCTTATGGGCAGGGGGTTATACCGGGGAGCTGTTTTTT. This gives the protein CASSLWAGGYTGELFF.

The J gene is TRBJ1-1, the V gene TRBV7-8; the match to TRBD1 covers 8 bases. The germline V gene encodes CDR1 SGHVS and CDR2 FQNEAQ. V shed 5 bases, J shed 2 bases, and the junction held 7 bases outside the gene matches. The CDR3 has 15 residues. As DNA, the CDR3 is TGTGCCAGCAGCGCGCCAGGACAGGGAAACACTGAAGCTTTCTTT. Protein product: CASSAPGQGNTEAFF.

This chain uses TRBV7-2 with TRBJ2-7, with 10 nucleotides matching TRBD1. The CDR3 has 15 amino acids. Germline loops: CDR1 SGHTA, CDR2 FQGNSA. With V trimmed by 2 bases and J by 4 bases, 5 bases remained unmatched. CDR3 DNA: TGTGCCAGCAGCTTAACCGGACAGGGGGTATACGAGCAGTACTTC. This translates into CASSLTGQGVYEQYF.

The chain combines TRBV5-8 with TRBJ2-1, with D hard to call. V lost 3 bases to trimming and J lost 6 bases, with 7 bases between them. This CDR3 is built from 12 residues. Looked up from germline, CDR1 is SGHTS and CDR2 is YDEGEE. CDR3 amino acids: CASSYLLNEQFF. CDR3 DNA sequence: TGTGCCAGCAGCTACCTACTCAATGAGCAGTTCTTC.

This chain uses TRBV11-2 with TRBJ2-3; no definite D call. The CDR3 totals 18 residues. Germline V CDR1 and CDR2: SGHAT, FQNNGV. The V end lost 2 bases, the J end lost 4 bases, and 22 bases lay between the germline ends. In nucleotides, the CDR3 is TGTGCCAGCAGCTTATCTCTCCTTATAGACTTAGCCCCAGATACGCAGTATTTT. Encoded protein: CASSLSLLIDLAPDTQYF.

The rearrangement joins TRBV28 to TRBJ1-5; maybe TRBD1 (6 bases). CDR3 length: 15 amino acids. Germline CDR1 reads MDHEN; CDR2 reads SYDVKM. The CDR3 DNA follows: TGTGCACACAGTTGGGGGCAGGGTGGCAATCAGCCCCAGCATTTT. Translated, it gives CAHSWGQGGNQPQHF.

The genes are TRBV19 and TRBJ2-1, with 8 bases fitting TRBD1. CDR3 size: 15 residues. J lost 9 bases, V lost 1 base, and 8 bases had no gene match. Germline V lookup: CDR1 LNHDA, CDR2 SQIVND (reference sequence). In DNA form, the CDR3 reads TGTGCCAGTAGTATAGTGACAGGGGTGTTAGCTGAGCAGTTCTTC. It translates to CASSIVTGVLAEQFF. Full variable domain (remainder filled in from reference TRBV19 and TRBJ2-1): DGGITQSPKYLFRKEGQNVTLSCEQNLNHDAMYWYRQDPGQGLRLIYYSQIVNDFQKGDIAEGYSVSREKKESFPLTVTSAQKNPTAFYLCASSIVTGVLAEQFFGPGTRLTVL.

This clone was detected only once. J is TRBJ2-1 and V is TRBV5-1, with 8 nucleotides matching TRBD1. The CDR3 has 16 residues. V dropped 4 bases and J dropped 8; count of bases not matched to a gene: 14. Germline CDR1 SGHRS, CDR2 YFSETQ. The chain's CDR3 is CASSPPTGATSDEQFF. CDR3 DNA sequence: TGCGCCAGCAGCCCGCCGACAGGGGCAACCAGCGATGAGCAGTTCTTC.

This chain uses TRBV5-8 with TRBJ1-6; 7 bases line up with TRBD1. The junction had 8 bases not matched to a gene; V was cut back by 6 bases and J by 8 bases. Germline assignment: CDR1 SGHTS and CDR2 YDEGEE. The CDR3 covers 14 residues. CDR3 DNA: TGTGCCAGCACCCGGGGACAGTTGGATTCACCCCTCCACTTT. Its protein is CASTRGQLDSPLHF.

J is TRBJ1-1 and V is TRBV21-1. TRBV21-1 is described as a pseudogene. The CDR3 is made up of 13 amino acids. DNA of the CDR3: TGTGCCAGCATCCAGCCCGGGGACACTGAAGCTTTCTTT. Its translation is CASIQPGDTEAFF.

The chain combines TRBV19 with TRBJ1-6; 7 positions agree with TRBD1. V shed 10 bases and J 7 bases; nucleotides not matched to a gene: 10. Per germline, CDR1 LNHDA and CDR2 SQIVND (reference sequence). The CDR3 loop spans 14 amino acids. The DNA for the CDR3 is TGTGCCACTGGACCGGGACAGCGGAATTCACCCCTCCACTTT. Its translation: CATGPGQRNSPLHF.

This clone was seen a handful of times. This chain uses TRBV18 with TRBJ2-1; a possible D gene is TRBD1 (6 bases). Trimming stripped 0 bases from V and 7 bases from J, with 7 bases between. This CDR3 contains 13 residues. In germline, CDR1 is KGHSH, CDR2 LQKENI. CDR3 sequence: CASSPPRGNEQFF. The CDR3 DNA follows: TGTGCCAGCTCACCACCTAGGGGGAATGAGCAGTTCTTC.

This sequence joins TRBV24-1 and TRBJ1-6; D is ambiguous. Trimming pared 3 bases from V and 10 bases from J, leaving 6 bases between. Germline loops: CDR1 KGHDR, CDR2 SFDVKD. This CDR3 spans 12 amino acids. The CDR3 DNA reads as TGTGCCACCAGTGATGGAGGGTCACCCCTCCACTTT. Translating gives CATSDGGSPLHF.

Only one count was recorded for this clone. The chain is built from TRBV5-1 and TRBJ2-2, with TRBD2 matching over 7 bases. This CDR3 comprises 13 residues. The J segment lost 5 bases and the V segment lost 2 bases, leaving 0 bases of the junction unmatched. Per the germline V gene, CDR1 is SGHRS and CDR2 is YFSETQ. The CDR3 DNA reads TGCGCCAGCAGCTTAGCGGGAACCGGGGAGCTGTTTTTT. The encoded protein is CASSLAGTGELFF.

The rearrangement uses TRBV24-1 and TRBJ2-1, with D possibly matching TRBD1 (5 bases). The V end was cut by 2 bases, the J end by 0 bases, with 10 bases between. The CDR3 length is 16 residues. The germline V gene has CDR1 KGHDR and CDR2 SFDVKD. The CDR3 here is CATSDSGISSYNEQFF. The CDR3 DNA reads TGTGCCACCAGTGATTCAGGGATTAGCTCCTACAATGAGCAGTTCTTC.

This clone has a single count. The CDR3 coding sequence is TGTGCCAGCAGCTTCGAGAATTCACCCCTCCACTTT. It codes for CASSFENSPLHF. The gene calls are TRBV13 and TRBJ1-6; D not resolved. The CDR3 runs 12 residues. Trimming took off 3 bases at V and 7 bases at J, with 4 bases between the two ends. The V gene's germline CDR1 is PRHDT and CDR2 FYEKMQ (reference sequence).